Detailed here is one T cell receptor (beta chain). What this receptor recognizes is not known. A much larger clonotype is one base distant, so this may be a read error. This specimen comes from a study of CD8+CD57+ T cells in acquired aplastic anemia (dated by TCRdb to between 2017 and 2018). With respect to the entire study: A mean of roughly 3.2 ug of DNA, ranging from roughly 0.18 to 30 ug, was extracted from sorted CD4+ and CD8+ cells. A CD8+CD57+ expansion meant a frequency higher than the mean frequency seen in healthy subjects.

Patients chosen for sequencing had shown expansion of CD8+CD57+ cells by flow cytometry. Every patient had a diagnosis of severe acquired aplastic anemia based on International Study of Aplastic Anemia and Agranulocytosis and Camitta criteria. At the time blood was sampled, none of the patients had received any therapy. TCR repertoires of sorted CD4+ and CD8+ blood T cells from severe aplastic anemia patients and healthy subjects were deep-sequenced in the study. Patients were enrolled under clinicaltrials.gov protocols 00001620, 01623167, 00001397, 00071045, 00081523 and 00961064 in the USA. Ficoll-Paque density gradient centrifugation was used to isolate peripheral blood mononuclear cells. CD4+ and CD8+ T cells were sorted by FACS or magnetic beads before DNA extraction. TCR beta VDJ combination and CDR3 sequence profiling used genomic DNA as the template. An Illumina HiSeq 2000 was the platform used for TCR repertoire sequencing. The published analysis was carried out like this. Repertoires were assessed using TRBV/TRBJ rearrangement plots, CDR3 size and DJ length profiles, and Simpson's diversity index. The most abundant DNA sequence in the deep sequencing data was taken as the immunodominant clone. CDR3 amino acid sequences were checked for sharing between subjects and were compared against published repertoires and the VDJdb database. The public sequencing data were trimmed at Q25 with fastp and processed into clonotypes with MiXCR by TCRdb, which kept only in-frame beta chains. Every distinct CDR3 protein forms one entry, paired with its most common genes and DNA. The V and J calls and clone size come from TCRdb's table, not from the authors' own analysis. The sample table records around 150,000 distinct CDR3 sequences; roughly 43% of these occur just once. The ten largest clones add up to approximately 2.9% of the sample.

Trimming takes 1 base from V and 4 bases from J, and the germline ends sit 15 bases apart. Sequences SGHRS (CDR1) and YFSETQ (CDR2) are obtained from the germline V gene. The CDR3, from cysteine to phenylalanine, totals 16 residues. Only the CDR3 DNA is retained, 48 bases long and in frame from the first base. Summary of the overall study and its limitations: Patients and healthy controls showed no significant difference in CD8+ Simpson's diversity (P=0.060). Although roughly 30 CD8+ CDR3 sequences were shared by patients and controls, these sequences appeared highly expressed in patients and within the immunodominant clones of patients.

The TCR originated in a human donor with aplastic anemia. The sequenced sample consisted of sorted CD4+, CD8+, or CD8+CD57+ T cells (not recorded which) from PBMCs. Recombination linked TRBV5-1 to TRBJ1-3, with TRBD1 as a weak D call on 5 bases. The CDR3 protein sequence reads: CASSLSPRGGGNTIYF. Here is the DNA: TGCGCCAGCAGCTTGAGTCCGAGGGGAGGGGGAAACACCATATATTTT. Full variable domain (CDR3 extended with the reference TRBV5-1 and TRBJ1-3 proteins): KAGVTQTPRYLIKTRGQQVTLSCSPISGHRSVSWYQQTPGQGLQFLFEYFSETQRNKGNFPGRFSGRQFSNSRSEMNVSTLELGDSALYLCASSLSPRGGGNTIYFGEGSWLTVV.